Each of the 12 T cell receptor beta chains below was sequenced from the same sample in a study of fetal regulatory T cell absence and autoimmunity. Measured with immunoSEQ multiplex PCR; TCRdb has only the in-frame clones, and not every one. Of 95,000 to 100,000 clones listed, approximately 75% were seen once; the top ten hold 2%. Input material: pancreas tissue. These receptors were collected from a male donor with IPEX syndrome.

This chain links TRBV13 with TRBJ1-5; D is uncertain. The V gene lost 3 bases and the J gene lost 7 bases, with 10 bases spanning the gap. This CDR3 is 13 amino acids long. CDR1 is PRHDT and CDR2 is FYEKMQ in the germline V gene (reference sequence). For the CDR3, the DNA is TGTGCCAGCAGCTTCGGGGTTGGGCAGCCCCAGCATTTT. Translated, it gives CASSFGVGQPQHF. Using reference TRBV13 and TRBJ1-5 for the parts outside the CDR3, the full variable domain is AAGVIQSPRHLIKEKRETATLKCYPIPRHDTVYWYQQGPGQDPQFLISFYEKMQSDKGSIPDRFSAQQFSDYHSELNMSSLELGDSALYFCASSFGVGQPQHFGDGTRLSIL.

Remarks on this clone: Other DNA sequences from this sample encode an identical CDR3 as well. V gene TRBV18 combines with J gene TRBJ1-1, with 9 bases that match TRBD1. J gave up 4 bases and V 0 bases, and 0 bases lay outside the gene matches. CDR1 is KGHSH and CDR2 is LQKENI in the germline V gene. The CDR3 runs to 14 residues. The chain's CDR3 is CASSPPGQGTEAFF. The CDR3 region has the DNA TGTGCCAGCTCACCACCGGGACAGGGCACTGAAGCTTTCTTT.

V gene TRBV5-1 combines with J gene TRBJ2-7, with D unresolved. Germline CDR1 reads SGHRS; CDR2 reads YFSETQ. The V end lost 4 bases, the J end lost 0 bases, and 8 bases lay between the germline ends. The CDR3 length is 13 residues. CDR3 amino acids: CASSPSNSYEQYF. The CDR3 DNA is TGCGCCAGCAGCCCCTCAAACTCCTACGAGCAGTACTTC.

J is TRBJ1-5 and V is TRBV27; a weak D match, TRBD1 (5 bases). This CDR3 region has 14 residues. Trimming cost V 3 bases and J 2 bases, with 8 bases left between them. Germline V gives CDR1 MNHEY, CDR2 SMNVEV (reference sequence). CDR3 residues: CASSFRGGNQPQHF. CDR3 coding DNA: TGTGCCAGCAGTTTTCGGGGGGGCAATCAGCCCCAGCATTTT.

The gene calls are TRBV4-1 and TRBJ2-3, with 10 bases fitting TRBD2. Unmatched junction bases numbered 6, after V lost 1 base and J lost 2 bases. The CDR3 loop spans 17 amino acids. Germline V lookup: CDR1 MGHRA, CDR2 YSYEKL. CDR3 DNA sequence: TGCGCCAGCAGCCAAGTCCTAGCGGGAGTCCTCACAGATACGCAGTATTTT. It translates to CASSQVLAGVLTDTQYF.

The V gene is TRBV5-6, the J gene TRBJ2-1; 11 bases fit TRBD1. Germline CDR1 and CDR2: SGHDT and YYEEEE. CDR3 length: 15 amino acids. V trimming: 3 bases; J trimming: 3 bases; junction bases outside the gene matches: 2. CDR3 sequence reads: CASSSGTGGYNEQFF. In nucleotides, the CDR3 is TGTGCCAGCAGCTCCGGGACAGGGGGCTACAATGAGCAGTTCTTC.

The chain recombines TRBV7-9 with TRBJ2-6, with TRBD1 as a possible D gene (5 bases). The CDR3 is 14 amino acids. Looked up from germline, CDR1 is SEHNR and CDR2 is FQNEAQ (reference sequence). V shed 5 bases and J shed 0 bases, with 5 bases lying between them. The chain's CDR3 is CASSDSSGANVLTF. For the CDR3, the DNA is TGTGCCAGCAGCGACAGCTCTGGGGCCAACGTCCTGACTTTC.

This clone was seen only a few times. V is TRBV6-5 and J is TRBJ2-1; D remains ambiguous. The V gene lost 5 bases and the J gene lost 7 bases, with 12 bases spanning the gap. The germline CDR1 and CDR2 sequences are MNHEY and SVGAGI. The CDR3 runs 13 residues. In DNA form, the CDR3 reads TGTGCCAGCAGTATAGAAGGGTCGAATGAGCAGTTCTTC. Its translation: CASSIEGSNEQFF.

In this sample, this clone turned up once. The CDR3 DNA sequence: TGTGCCAGCAGTGAAGTTATCTATGAGCAGTTCTTC. Residues: CASSEVIYEQFF. The chain uses TRBV2 and TRBJ2-1; D call uncertain. Per germline, CDR1 SNHLY and CDR2 FYNNEI. This CDR3 has 12 amino acids. The germline V and J ends were trimmed by 1 base and 8 bases, with 6 bases remaining between them.

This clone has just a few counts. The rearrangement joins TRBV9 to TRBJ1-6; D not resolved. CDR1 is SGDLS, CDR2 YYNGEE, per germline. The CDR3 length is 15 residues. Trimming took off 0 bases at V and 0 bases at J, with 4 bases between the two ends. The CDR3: CASSVGGSYNSPLHF. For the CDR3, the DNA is TGTGCCAGCAGCGTAGGGGGCTCCTATAATTCACCCCTCCACTTT. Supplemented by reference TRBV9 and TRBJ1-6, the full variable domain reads DSGVTQTPKHLITATGQRVTLRCSPRSGDLSVYWYQQSLDQGLQFLIQYYNGEERAKGNILERFSAQQFPDLHSELNLSSLELGDSALYFCASSVGGSYNSPLHFGNGTRLTVT.

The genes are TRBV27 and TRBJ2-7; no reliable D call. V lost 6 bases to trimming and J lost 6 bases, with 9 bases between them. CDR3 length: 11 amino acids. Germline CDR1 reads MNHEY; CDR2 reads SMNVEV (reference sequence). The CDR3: CASRAPGEQYF. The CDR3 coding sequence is TGTGCCAGCAGGGCCCCGGGCGAGCAGTACTTC.

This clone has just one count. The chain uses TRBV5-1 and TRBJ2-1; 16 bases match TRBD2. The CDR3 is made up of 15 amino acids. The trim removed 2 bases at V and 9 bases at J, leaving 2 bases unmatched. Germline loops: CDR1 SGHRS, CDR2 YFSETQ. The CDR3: CASSFGTSGRAEQFF. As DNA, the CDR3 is TGCGCCAGCAGCTTCGGGACTAGCGGGAGGGCTGAGCAGTTCTTC. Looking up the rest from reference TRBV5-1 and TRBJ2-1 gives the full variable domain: KAGVTQTPRYLIKTRGQQVTLSCSPISGHRSVSWYQQTPGQGLQFLFEYFSETQRNKGNFPGRFSGRQFSNSRSEMNVSTLELGDSALYLCASSFGTSGRAEQFFGPGTRLTVL.